Shown below are 10 T cell receptor beta chains from a single sample sequenced in a study of low-dose radiotherapy and immunotherapy resistance in tumors. Time point noted: after trial treatment. Treatment meaning: LDRT plus nivolumab, ipilimumab, low-dose cyclophosphamide and aspirin (RACIN trial). Gene-specific TRAV and TRBV primers were used for first-strand cDNA, covering alpha and beta chains. Amplification of TCRs used a constant-region primer and V-primer adapter for around 19 PCR cycles. TCRdb processed the reads anew with MiXCR; each CDR3 protein has one entry. Of approximately 100,000 distinct CDR3 sequences in the sample, 20% were seen once. Sequenced material: PBMCs, taken after low-dose radiotherapy plus immunotherapy. These receptors all stem from a male donor with prostate cancer.

This rearrangement joins TRBV20-1 to TRBJ2-2; 7 bases are a match to TRBD1. The CDR3 extends over 15 amino acids. CDR1 is DFQATT, CDR2 SNEGSKA, per germline (reference sequence). V shed 6 bases and J 5 bases; nucleotides not matched to a gene: 12. Written as DNA, the CDR3 is TGCAGTGCCTCTCCGACAGGGTTCAAGACCGGGGAGCTGTTTTTT. Translating gives CSASPTGFKTGELFF.

This clonotype was observed many times. The chain's CDR3 is CASSLDVGAMDEQYF. As DNA, the CDR3 is TGCGCCAGCAGCTTGGATGTCGGGGCTATGGACGAGCAGTACTTC. This rearrangement joins TRBV5-1 to TRBJ2-7, with D perhaps being TRBD1 or TRBD2 (5 bases each). The CDR3 extends over 15 amino acids. Germline assignment: CDR1 SGHRS and CDR2 YFSETQ. V was cut by 0 bases and J by 5 bases, with 15 bases left in between.

This clonotype has a count of ten or more. J is TRBJ2-7 and V is TRBV9; D is uncertain. The germline V and J ends were trimmed by 4 bases and 3 bases, with 14 bases remaining between them. This CDR3 has 14 residues. CDR1 and CDR2 from the germline V gene are SGDLS and YYNGEE. The CDR3 region has the DNA TGTGCCAGCAGCCAATGGTCGGATGGCTACGAGCAGTACTTC. It specifies CASSQWSDGYEQYF. The whole variable domain, filled in from reference TRBV9 and TRBJ2-7, reads DSGVTQTPKHLITATGQRVTLRCSPRSGDLSVYWYQQSLDQGLQFLIQYYNGEERAKGNILERFSAQQFPDLHSELNLSSLELGDSALYFCASSQWSDGYEQYFGPGTRLTVT.

This clonotype was detected ten times or more. The chain has TRBV7-3 and TRBJ2-1; 16 bases map to TRBD2. The V segment lost 0 bases and the J segment 10 bases; nucleotides outside the gene matches: 6. The CDR3 covers 17 residues. Germline V gene lookup returns CDR1 SGHTA and CDR2 FQGTGA. In DNA, the CDR3 is TGTGCCAGCAGCTTAACGGGACTAGCGGGGGGGGCAAGCGAGCAGTTCTTC. This translates into CASSLTGLAGGASEQFF.

This clonotype has a single count. With only one base between it and a far larger clone, this is likely a read error. The chain has TRBV5-3 and TRBJ2-1; 12 nucleotides align to TRBD2. TRBV5-3 is marked as an open reading frame, function uncertain. CDR3 length: 15 residues. CDR3 DNA sequence: TGTGCCAGCAGCGGGGCTAGCGGGGGGGCGGAGGAGCGGTTCTTC. It translates to CASSGASGGAEERFF.

This clonotype was detected many times. This rearrangement joins TRBV6-5 to TRBJ2-5; 7 bases match TRBD1. CDR3 size: 15 residues. CDR1 and CDR2 from the germline V gene are MNHEY and SVGAGI. V shed 5 bases and J 7 bases; nucleotides not matched to a gene: 13. The CDR3 region has the DNA TGTGCCAGCAGTGAGGGGGCAGGGACCTACGGGACCCAGTACTTC. Residues: CASSEGAGTYGTQYF.

This clonotype was counted many times. The rearrangement uses TRBV18 and TRBJ1-6; possible D gene TRBD1, 6 bases. Germline lookup yields CDR1 KGHSH and CDR2 LQKENI. This CDR3 is 16 amino acids long. V gave up 2 bases and J gave up 8 bases, with 16 bases separating them. The CDR3 DNA reads as TGTGCCAGCTCACCAAGGAGCGTCGGGGGCGATTCACCCCTCCACTTT. Its protein product is CASSPRSVGGDSPLHF.

The CDR3 DNA is TGTGCCAGCAGCTTTGGGCGGCTAGGTGAGCAGTTCTTC. Amino acid sequence: CASSFGRLGEQFF. The genes are TRBV11-2 and TRBJ2-1; the D is unclear. This CDR3 has 13 residues. CDR1 SGHAT and CDR2 FQNNGV come from the germline V gene. Trimming pared 3 bases from V and 9 bases from J, leaving 12 bases between.

The table lists this clonotype with many counts. The V call is TRBV2, the J call TRBJ2-1; weak D call: TRBD1 (6 bases). The CDR3 loop spans 14 amino acids. Deletions cut 3 bases from V and 7 bases from J, with 13 bases between. Germline values: CDR1 SNHLY, CDR2 FYNNEI. CDR3: CASSDWGPGNEQFF. CDR3 DNA sequence: TGTGCCAGCAGTGACTGGGGGCCAGGGAATGAGCAGTTCTTC.

This chain connects TRBV5-1 to TRBJ2-3, with a possible D match to TRBD1 (6 bases). CDR3 length: 13 residues. V shed 1 base and J shed 3 bases, with 6 bases lying between them. Germline-derived CDR1 and CDR2 are SGHRS and YFSETQ. CDR3 loop: CASSLQGTDTQYF. CDR3 in DNA: TGCGCCAGCAGCTTGCAGGGGACAGATACGCAGTATTTT.